What follows describes a single T cell receptor beta chain. Participants, roughly 18 to 90 years old, spanned fewer than 30 US areas. The data belong to a study of blood T cell repertoires in COVID-19. Whole-study context: What the recovered Cohort 3 donors had was two negative PCRs, clearance, or symptom resolution. Samples came from the United States, Italy and Spain, spanning acute and convalescent COVID-19. Sample material is recorded as cDNA or gDNA derived from T cells, B-cell-depleted T cells, or PBMCs.

TCRdb's copy holds only in-frame clones and misses some; the assay was immunoSEQ multiplex PCR. Here the sample spans 210,000 or so clones, about 86% being singletons. There are 14 residues in the CDR3. The germline V and J ends were trimmed by 3 bases and 4 bases, with 12 bases remaining between them. Looked up from germline, CDR1 is SGHTA and CDR2 is FQGNSA. The chain employs TRBV7-2 and TRBJ1-2, with D tentatively TRBD1 (6 bases). This receptor was identified in a woman between 50 and 59 years old in a cohort exposed to, infected with or recovered from COVID-19 (not recorded which). Sequencing used PBMCs or T cells enriched from blood (not recorded which). The CDR3 loop reads CASSLAGVTYGYTF. The CDR3 bases are TGTGCCAGCAGCTTGGCAGGGGTTACCTATGGCTACACCTTC.